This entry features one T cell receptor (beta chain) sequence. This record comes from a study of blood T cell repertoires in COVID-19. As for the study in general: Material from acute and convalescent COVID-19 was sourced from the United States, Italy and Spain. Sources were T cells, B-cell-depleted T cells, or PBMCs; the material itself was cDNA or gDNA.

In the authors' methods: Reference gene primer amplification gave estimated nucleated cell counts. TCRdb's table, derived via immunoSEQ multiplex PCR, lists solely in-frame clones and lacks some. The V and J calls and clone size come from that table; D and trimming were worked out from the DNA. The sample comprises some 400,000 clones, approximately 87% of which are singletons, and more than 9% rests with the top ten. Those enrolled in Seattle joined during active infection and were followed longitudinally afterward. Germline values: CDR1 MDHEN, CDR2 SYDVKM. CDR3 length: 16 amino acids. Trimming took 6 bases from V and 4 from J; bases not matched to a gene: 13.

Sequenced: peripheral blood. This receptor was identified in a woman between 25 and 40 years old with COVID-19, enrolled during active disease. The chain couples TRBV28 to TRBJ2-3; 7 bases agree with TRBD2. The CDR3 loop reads CASSPPSGNGADTQYF. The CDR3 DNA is TGTGCCAGCAGCCCTCCTAGCGGTAACGGGGCAGATACGCAGTATTTT.